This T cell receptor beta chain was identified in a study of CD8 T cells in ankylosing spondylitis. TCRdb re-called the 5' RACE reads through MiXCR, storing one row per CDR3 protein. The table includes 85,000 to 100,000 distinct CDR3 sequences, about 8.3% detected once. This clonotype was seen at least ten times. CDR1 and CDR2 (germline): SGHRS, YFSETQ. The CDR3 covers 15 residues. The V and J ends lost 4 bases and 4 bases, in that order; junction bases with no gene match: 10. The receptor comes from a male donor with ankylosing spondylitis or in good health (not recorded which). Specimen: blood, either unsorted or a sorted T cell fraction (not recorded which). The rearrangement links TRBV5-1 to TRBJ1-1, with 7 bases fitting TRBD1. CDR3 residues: CASSARQGTFTEAFF. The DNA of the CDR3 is TGCGCCAGCAGCGCACGACAGGGTACATTCACTGAAGCTTTCTTT.